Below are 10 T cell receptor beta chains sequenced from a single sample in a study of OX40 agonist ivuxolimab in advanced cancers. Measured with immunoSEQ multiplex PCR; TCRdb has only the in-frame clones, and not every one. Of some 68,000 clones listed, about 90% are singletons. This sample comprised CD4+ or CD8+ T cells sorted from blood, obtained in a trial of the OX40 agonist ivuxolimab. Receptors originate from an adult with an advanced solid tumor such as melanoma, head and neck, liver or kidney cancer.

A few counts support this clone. The CDR3 is CSVPKKNRWGETQYF. CDR3 bases: TGCAGCGTCCCCAAAAAAAATCGGTGGGGGGAGACCCAGTACTTC. The chain has TRBV29-1 and TRBJ2-5, with D perhaps given as TRBD1 or TRBD2 (5 bases each). The CDR3 runs to 15 residues. The germline gives CDR1 SQVTM, CDR2 ANQGSEA. Between the trimmed V and J ends, which lost 6 bases and 5 bases, there was a span of 22 bases.

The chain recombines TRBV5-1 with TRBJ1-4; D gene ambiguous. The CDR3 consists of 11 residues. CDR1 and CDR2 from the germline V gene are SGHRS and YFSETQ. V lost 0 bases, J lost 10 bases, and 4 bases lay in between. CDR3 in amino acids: CASSLGGKLFF. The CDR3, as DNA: TGCGCCAGCAGCTTGGGGGGAAAACTGTTTTTT.

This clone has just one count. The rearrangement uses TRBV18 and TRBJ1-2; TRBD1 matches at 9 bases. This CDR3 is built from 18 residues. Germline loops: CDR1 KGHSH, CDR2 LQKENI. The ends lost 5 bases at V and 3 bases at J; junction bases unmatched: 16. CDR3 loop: CASSEITGGDIKDYGYTF. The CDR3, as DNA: TGTGCCAGCTCAGAAATCACAGGGGGCGATATTAAGGACTATGGCTACACCTTC.

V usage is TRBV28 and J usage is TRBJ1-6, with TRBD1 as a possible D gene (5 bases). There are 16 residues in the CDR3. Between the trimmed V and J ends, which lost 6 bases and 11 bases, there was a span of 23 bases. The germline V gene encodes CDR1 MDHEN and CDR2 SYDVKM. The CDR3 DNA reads TGTGCCAGCAGAACTTATAACGGGACGGCCGAGCCACCCCTCCACTTT. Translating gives CASRTYNGTAEPPLHF.

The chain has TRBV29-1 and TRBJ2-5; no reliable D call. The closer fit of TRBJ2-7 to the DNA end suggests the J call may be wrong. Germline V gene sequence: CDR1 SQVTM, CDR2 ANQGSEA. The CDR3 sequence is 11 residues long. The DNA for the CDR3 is TGCAGCGCTGGACCCATTGACGAGCAGTACTTC. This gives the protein CSAGPIDEQYF.

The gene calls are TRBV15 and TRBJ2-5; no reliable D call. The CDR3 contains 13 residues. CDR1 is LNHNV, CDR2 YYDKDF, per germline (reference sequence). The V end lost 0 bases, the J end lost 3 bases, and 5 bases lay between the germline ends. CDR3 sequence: CATSREAEETQYF. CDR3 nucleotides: TGTGCCACCAGCAGAGAGGCGGAAGAGACCCAGTACTTC.

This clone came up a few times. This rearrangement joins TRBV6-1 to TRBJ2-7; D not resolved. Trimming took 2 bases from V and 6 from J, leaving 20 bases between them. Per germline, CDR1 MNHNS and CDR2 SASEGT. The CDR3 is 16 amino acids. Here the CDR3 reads CASSEPGNLGGFEQYF. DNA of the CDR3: TGTGCCAGCAGTGAACCCGGAAATCTCGGCGGATTCGAGCAGTACTTC.

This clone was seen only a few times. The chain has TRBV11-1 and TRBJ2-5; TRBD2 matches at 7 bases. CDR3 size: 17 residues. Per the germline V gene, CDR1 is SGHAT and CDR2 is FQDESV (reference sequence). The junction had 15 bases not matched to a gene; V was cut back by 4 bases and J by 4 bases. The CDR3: CASSYRRGGRGVETQYF. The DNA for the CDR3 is TGTGCCAGCAGCTACCGAAGGGGCGGGAGAGGAGTAGAGACCCAGTACTTC. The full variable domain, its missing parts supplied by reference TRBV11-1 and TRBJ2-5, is EAEVAQSPRYKITEKSQAVAFWCDPISGHATLYWYRQILGQGPELLVQFQDESVVDDSQLPKDRFSAERLKGVDSTLKIQPAELGDSAMYLCASSYRRGGRGVETQYFGPGTRLLVL.

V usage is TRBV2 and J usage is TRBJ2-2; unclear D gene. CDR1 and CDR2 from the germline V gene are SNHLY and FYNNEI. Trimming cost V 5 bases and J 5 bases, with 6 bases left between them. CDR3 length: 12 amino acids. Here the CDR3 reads CASSFETGELFF. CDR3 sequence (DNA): TGTGCCAGCAGTTTCGAAACCGGGGAGCTGTTTTTT.

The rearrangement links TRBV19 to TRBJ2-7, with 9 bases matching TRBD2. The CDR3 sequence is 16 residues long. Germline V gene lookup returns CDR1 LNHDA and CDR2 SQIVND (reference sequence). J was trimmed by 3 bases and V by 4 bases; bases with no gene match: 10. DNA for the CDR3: TGTGCCAGTAGTACGGACCTTAGCGGGAGCTACTACGAGCAGTACTTC. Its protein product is CASSTDLSGSYYEQYF.